This passage covers 23 T cell receptor beta chains from one sample sequenced in a study of cytomegalovirus exposure and HLA in healthy donors. Both 60 Vbeta primers and 13 Jbeta primers went into the PCR. The assay was immunoSEQ multiplex PCR, and TCRdb's table has in-frame clones only and misses some. The data contain around 150,000 clones, roughly three quarters of them singletons. Sample: PBMCs. The receptors were sampled from a young man in good health and CMV-seronegative.

The chain recombines TRBV7-3 with TRBJ2-2, with TRBD2 matching 9 bases. The CDR3 has 17 amino acids. Germline V gives CDR1 SGHTA, CDR2 FQGTGA. The J segment lost 0 bases and the V segment lost 3 bases, leaving 5 bases of the junction unmatched. CDR3 sequence reads: CASSLLAGTTNTGELFF. CDR3 sequence (DNA): TGTGCCAGCAGCTTGCTAGCGGGGACAACGAACACCGGGGAGCTGTTTTTT.

V is TRBV14 and J is TRBJ2-1, with 9 bases aligning to TRBD1. The CDR3 has 15 residues. With V trimmed by 4 bases and J by 9 bases, 10 bases remained unmatched. CDR1 is SGHDN and CDR2 is FVKESK in the germline V gene. CDR3: CASSLGWGQGAEQFF. The CDR3, as DNA: TGTGCCAGCAGCCTAGGATGGGGACAGGGAGCTGAGCAGTTCTTC.

This rearrangement joins TRBV4-2 to TRBJ2-7; possible D gene TRBD2, 5 bases. CDR3 length equals 12 residues. Germline-derived CDR1 and CDR2 are LGHNA and YNFKEQ. Trimming took off 3 bases at V and 6 bases at J, with 9 bases between the two ends. CDR3 DNA: TGTGCCAGCAGCCACGCTACTAGCGAGCAGTACTTC. It translates to CASSHATSEQYF.

The chain couples TRBV5-5 to TRBJ2-7, with D unresolved. The CDR3 length is 14 residues. V shed 1 base and J shed 0 bases, with 8 bases lying between them. Germline V gene data show CDR1 as SGHKS and CDR2 as YYEKEE (reference sequence). DNA of the CDR3: TGTGCCAGCAGCTTGTTTCCAGACTCCTACGAGCAGTACTTC. It encodes CASSLFPDSYEQYF.

On this clone itself: The sample carries other DNA sequences with the same CDR3. The chain employs TRBV28 and TRBJ2-7; 8 bases agree with TRBD1. The CDR3 is made up of 14 amino acids. CDR1 is MDHEN and CDR2 is SYDVKM in the germline V gene. V shed 6 bases, J shed 2 bases, and the junction held 6 bases outside the gene matches. For the CDR3, the DNA is TGTGCCAGCAGCTCTGGACAGGGACCCTACGAGCAGTACTTC. Protein: CASSSGQGPYEQYF.

The chain combines TRBV19 with TRBJ1-2; D remains unclear. V was trimmed by 10 bases and J by 0 bases, leaving 12 bases between them. This CDR3 is built from 13 residues. The germline CDR1 and CDR2 sequences are LNHDA and SQIVND (reference sequence). CDR3 in DNA: TGTGCCACCGCAGACACTGCTAACTATGGCTACACCTTC. This encodes CATADTANYGYTF.

This chain connects TRBV5-4 to TRBJ2-4; TRBD1 matches at 9 bases. The CDR3 runs 14 residues. J was trimmed by 8 bases and V by 4 bases; bases with no gene match: 7. Germline V gives CDR1 SGHNT, CDR2 YYREEE (reference sequence). CDR3 region: CASSLTGGLDIQYF. DNA of the CDR3: TGTGCCAGCAGCCTTACAGGGGGCTTGGACATTCAGTACTTC.

The CDR3 DNA sequence: TGCGCCAGCAGCGCCTCCGGGACAGGGTATAATGAAAAACTGTTTTTT. Amino acids: CASSASGTGYNEKLFF. The chain joins TRBV5-1 to TRBJ1-4; 9 nucleotides agree with TRBD1. Germline CDR1 and CDR2: SGHRS and YFSETQ. CDR3 length: 16 amino acids. The V and J ends lost 4 bases and 4 bases, in that order; junction bases with no gene match: 8.

This chain connects TRBV10-2 to TRBJ2-2; 9 bases agree with TRBD2. The V gene end was trimmed by 3 bases and the J gene end by 6 bases; junction bases not matched to a gene: 5. CDR1 WSHSY and CDR2 SAAADI come from the germline V gene. The CDR3 extends over 15 amino acids. DNA of the CDR3: TGCGCCAGCAGTGACGCGGGAGGGAAGGCCGGGGAGCTGTTTTTT. Amino acids: CASSDAGGKAGELFF.

This sequence joins TRBV11-3 and TRBJ2-2; 8 bases are shared with TRBD2. V shed 8 bases, J shed 3 bases, and the junction held 5 bases outside the gene matches. This CDR3 has 14 residues. Per the germline V gene, CDR1 is SGHNT and CDR2 is YENEEA. CDR3 sequence: CASGAGDDTGELFF. The CDR3 nucleotides read TGTGCCAGCGGAGCGGGAGACGACACCGGGGAGCTGTTTTTT.

There are a few counts of this clone. The rearrangement uses TRBV5-1 and TRBJ1-5; 9 bases line up with TRBD1. The germline V gene has CDR1 SGHRS and CDR2 YFSETQ. The CDR3 runs 15 residues. J was trimmed by 1 base and V by 4 bases; bases with no gene match: 3. CDR3 nucleotide sequence: TGCGCCAGCAGCAGGGGGACAGGGAGCAATCAGCCCCAGCATTTT. Translated, it gives CASSRGTGSNQPQHF.

To note about this clone: The same CDR3 can be traced to other DNA sequences in this sample. J is TRBJ2-3 and V is TRBV6-4, with 10 bases matching TRBD2. This CDR3 is built from 16 residues. J gave up 6 bases and V 2 bases, and 8 bases lay outside the gene matches. The V gene's germline CDR1 is MRHNA and CDR2 SNTAGT. In nucleotides, the CDR3 is TGTGCCAGCAGTGACACGACTAGCGGGCCCACGGATACGCAGTATTTT. Translated, it gives CASSDTTSGPTDTQYF.

This clone was picked up one time. V gene TRBV29-1 combines with J gene TRBJ2-6; 11 bases agree with TRBD1. Germline V gives CDR1 SQVTM, CDR2 ANQGSEA. With V trimmed by 1 base and J by 1 base, 0 bases remained unmatched. This CDR3 comprises 16 residues. In nucleotides, the CDR3 is TGCAGCGTTGAAGGGGACAGGGGGTCTGGGGCCAACGTCCTGACTTTC. It translates to CSVEGDRGSGANVLTF.

CDR3 protein: CASSLTNEQFF. DNA of the CDR3: TGTGCCAGCAGCTTAACTAATGAGCAGTTCTTC. This chain uses TRBV11-2 with TRBJ2-1; D unclear. Germline lookup yields CDR1 SGHAT and CDR2 FQNNGV. The CDR3 length is 11 residues. V shed 2 bases and J shed 7 bases, with 3 bases lying between them. Full variable domain (rest looked up from reference TRBV11-2 and TRBJ2-1): EAGVAQSPRYKIIEKRQSVAFWCNPISGHATLYWYQQILGQGPKLLIQFQNNGVVDDSQLPKDRFSAERLKGVDSTLKIQPAKLEDSAVYLCASSLTNEQFFGPGTRLTVL.

The chain couples TRBV5-1 to TRBJ2-7; 8 nucleotides line up with TRBD1. CDR3 length equals 14 residues. J gave up 1 base and V 4 bases, and 4 bases lay outside the gene matches. The germline V gene encodes CDR1 SGHRS and CDR2 YFSETQ. CDR3 sequence: CASSTRTGSYEQYF. The CDR3 DNA reads as TGCGCCAGCAGCACCAGGACAGGGTCCTACGAGCAGTACTTC.

This clone appeared a single time. The V and J genes are TRBV10-3 and TRBJ1-1, with D perhaps matching TRBD1 (5 bases). In germline, CDR1 is ENHRY, CDR2 SYGVKD. V lost 11 bases, J lost 0 bases, and 10 bases lay in between. The CDR3 totals 12 residues. CDR3 nucleotides: TGTGCCGTATCGACAGTGAACACTGAAGCTTTCTTT. Protein: CAVSTVNTEAFF.

V gene TRBV7-2 combines with J gene TRBJ1-5, with D possibly matching TRBD1 (5 bases). Trimming took off 1 base at V and 6 bases at J, with 10 bases between the two ends. There are 14 residues in the CDR3. CDR1 and CDR2 from the germline V gene are SGHTA and FQGNSA. For the CDR3, the DNA is TGTGCCAGCAGCTTAGGGCAGGGAGGTCAGCCCCAGCATTTT. Amino acid sequence: CASSLGQGGQPQHF.

CDR3: CATSREARVPLPHEQYF. The CDR3, as DNA: TGTGCCACCAGCAGAGAAGCGAGGGTACCCCTTCCCCACGAGCAGTACTTC. The V and J genes are TRBV15 and TRBJ2-7; a possible D gene is TRBD2 (5 bases). Germline assignment: CDR1 LNHNV and CDR2 YYDKDF (reference sequence). Trimming took 0 bases from V and 5 from J, leaving 20 bases between them. This CDR3 contains 17 residues.

The gene calls are TRBV9 and TRBJ2-2; 7 bases are shared with TRBD2. V lost 3 bases, J lost 6 bases, and 2 bases stayed unmatched. This CDR3 contains 13 residues. The germline gives CDR1 SGDLS, CDR2 YYNGEE. The CDR3 bases are TGTGCCAGCAGCGCAGCGGGATCCGGGGAGCTGTTTTTT. Its protein product is CASSAAGSGELFF. The whole variable domain, filled in from reference TRBV9 and TRBJ2-2, reads DSGVTQTPKHLITATGQRVTLRCSPRSGDLSVYWYQQSLDQGLQFLIQYYNGEERAKGNILERFSAQQFPDLHSELNLSSLELGDSALYFCASSAAGSGELFFGEGSRLTVL.

This chain uses TRBV6-1 with TRBJ2-5, with TRBD2 as a possible D gene (6 bases). Judging by the DNA end, TRBJ2-7 fits better; the J call may be wrong. The germline gives CDR1 MNHNS, CDR2 SASEGT. The CDR3 is made up of 15 amino acids. Here the CDR3 DNA reads TGTGCCAGCAGTGAAACAAGCGGGCGCTCCTACGAGCAGTACTTC. It yields the protein CASSETSGRSYEQYF.

As DNA, the CDR3 is TGTGCCAGCAGGTGGGGGGGGGATGAGCAGTACTTC. It yields the protein CASRWGGDEQYF. The chain uses TRBV13 and TRBJ2-7, with 7 bases identical to TRBD2. The trim removed 6 bases at V and 7 bases at J, leaving 6 bases unmatched. In germline, CDR1 is PRHDT, CDR2 FYEKMQ (reference sequence). The length of the CDR3 is 12 residues.

V and J are TRBV5-4 and TRBJ2-4; 13 positions match TRBD2. The CDR3 is 17 amino acids. Unmatched junction bases numbered 8, after V lost 4 bases and J lost 4 bases. Germline CDR1 and CDR2: SGHNT and YYREEE (reference sequence). Written as DNA, the CDR3 is TGTGCCAGCAGCCAACTCGGGGGACTAGCGGGAAAAAACATTCAGTACTTC. This gives the protein CASSQLGGLAGKNIQYF. The complete variable domain, with remaining parts taken from reference TRBV5-4 and TRBJ2-4, reads ETGVTQSPTHLIKTRGQQVTLRCSSQSGHNTVSWYQQALGQGPQFIFQYYREEENGRGNFPPRFSGLQFPNYSSELNVNALELDDSALYLCASSQLGGLAGKNIQYFGAGTRLSVL.

The chain recombines TRBV6-5 with TRBJ2-5; tentative D call: TRBD2 (7 bases). Germline CDR1 is MNHEY and CDR2 is SVGAGI. The V end was cut by 7 bases, the J end by 5 bases, with 20 bases between. The CDR3 totals 15 residues. DNA for the CDR3: TGTGCCAGCAAGTCGTTGGGGGGGGCTGGGGAGACCCAGTACTTC. This encodes CASKSLGGAGETQYF.